The table lists the clone carrying this T cell receptor (beta chain) with many counts. What it recognizes is unknown. The CDR3 is 13 residues long. Germline CDR1 is WNHNN and CDR2 is SYGVQD (reference sequence). The V end was cut by 4 bases, the J end by 7 bases, with 10 bases between. During its preparation, the TCRbeta library received unique molecular identifiers. One entry per CDR3 protein results from TCRdb running MiXCR on the PCR reads. The table shows about 200,000 distinct CDR3 sequences, with 5% to 7.5% occurring only once. The sample belongs to a study of T-cell reconstitution after alpha-beta-depleted transplantation in children. Overall study findings and caveats: Newly produced T cells mostly provided counts and TCRbeta diversity after one year, as hyperexpanded clones declined. For some patients, TCRbeta diversity was high at day 60 because of recipient T cells and thymic progenitors that survived. About two months after transplant, alpha-beta T cells reportedly came from several hundred expanded graft clones.

This receptor was identified in a girl in the first two years of life with combined immunodeficiency, due to receive a stem cell transplant. The material sequenced was PBMCs, taken before TCRalphabeta/CD19-depleted stem cell transplant. V gene TRBV10-1 combines with J gene TRBJ2-2, with D perhaps matching TRBD1 or TRBD2 (5 bases each). In DNA form, the CDR3 reads TGCGCCAGCAGTGTGGGACGGAACGGGGAGCTGTTTTTT. It codes for CASSVGRNGELFF.